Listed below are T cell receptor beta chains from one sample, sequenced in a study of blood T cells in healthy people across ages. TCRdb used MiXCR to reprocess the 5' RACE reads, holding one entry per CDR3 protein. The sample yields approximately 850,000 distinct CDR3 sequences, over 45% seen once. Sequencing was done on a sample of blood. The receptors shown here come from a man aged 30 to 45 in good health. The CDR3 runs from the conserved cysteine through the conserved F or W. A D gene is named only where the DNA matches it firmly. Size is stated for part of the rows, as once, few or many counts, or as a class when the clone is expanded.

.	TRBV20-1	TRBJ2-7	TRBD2	CSAKPGLAVYEQYF	TGCAGTGCCAAACCGGGACTAGCGGTCTACGAGCAGTACTTC
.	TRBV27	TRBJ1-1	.	CASSDYTEAFF	TGTGCCAGCAGTGATTACACTGAAGCTTTCTTT
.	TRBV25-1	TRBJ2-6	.	CASSRRTASSYSGANVLTF	TGTGCCAGCAGCCGCAGGACAGCTTCCTCTTACTCTGGGGCCAACGTCCTGACTTTC
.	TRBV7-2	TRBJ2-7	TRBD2	CASSSPTSGRAVYEQYF	TGTGCCAGCAGCTCACCTACTAGCGGGAGGGCCGTGTACGAGCAGTACTTC
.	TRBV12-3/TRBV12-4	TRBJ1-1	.	CASSSQLNTEAFF	TGTGCCAGCAGCTCTCAGTTGAACACTGAAGCTTTCTTT
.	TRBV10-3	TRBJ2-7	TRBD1	CASNGAGGYEQYF	TGTGCCTCGAACGGGGCAGGGGGCTACGAGCAGTACTTC
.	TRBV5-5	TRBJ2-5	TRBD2	CASSLAPSGREETQYF	TGTGCCAGCAGCTTGGCCCCTAGCGGGAGGGAAGAGACCCAGTACTTC
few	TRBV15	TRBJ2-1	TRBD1	CATSRSHDRGPYNEQFF	TGTGCCACCAGCCGCTCCCATGACAGGGGGCCTTACAATGAGCAGTTCTTC
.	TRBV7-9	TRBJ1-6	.	CASSQQPTWNSPLHF	TGTGCCAGCAGCCAACAACCCACGTGGAATTCACCCCTCCACTTT
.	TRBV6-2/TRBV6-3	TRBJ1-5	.	CASSYSGHQPQHF	TGTGCCAGCAGTTATTCGGGCCATCAGCCCCAGCATTTT
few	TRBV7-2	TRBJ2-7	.	CASSLAVGPSHEQYF	TGTGCCAGCAGCTTAGCCGTCGGACCCTCTCACGAGCAGTACTTC
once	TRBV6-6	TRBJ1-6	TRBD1	CASTGQYNSPLHF	TGTGCCAGCACGGGACAGTATAATTCACCCCTCCACTTT
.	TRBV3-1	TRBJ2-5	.	CASSQDRVVETQYF	TGTGCCAGCAGCCAAGATAGGGTTGTGGAGACCCAGTACTTC
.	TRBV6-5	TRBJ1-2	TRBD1	CASSYSGQGHGYTF	TGTGCCAGCAGTTACTCGGGACAGGGCCATGGCTACACCTTC
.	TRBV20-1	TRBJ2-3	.	CSARDQIDNTDTQYF	TGCAGTGCTAGAGATCAAATCGACAACACAGATACGCAGTATTTT
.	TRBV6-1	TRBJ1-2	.	CASSEIRDGGYTF	TGTGCCAGCAGTGAAATCCGGGACGGAGGCTACACCTTC
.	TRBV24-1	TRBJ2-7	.	CATSESQGYEQYF	TGTGCCACCAGTGAATCTCAGGGTTACGAGCAGTACTTC
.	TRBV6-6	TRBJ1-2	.	CASSYTGISPGYTF	TGTGCCAGCAGTTATACGGGAATCTCACCCGGCTACACCTTC
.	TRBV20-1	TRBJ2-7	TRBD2	CSARSVAGGPVYEQYF	TGCAGTGCTAGAAGTGTTGCGGGAGGGCCTGTCTACGAGCAGTACTTC
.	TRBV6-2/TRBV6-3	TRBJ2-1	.	CASQASNEQFF	TGTGCCAGCCAAGCGTCGAATGAGCAGTTCTTC
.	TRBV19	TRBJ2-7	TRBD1	CASSDREEVYEQYF	TGTGCCAGTAGCGACAGGGAAGAGGTTTACGAGCAGTACTTC
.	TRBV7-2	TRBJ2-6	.	CASSLEAGASGANVLTF	TGTGCCAGCAGCTTAGAAGCCGGGGCCTCTGGGGCCAACGTCCTGACTTTC
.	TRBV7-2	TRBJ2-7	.	CASSLGGVRANEQYF	TGTGCCAGCAGCTTAGGCGGTGTCAGGGCAAACGAGCAGTACTTC
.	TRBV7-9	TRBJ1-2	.	CASEARVLGYTF	TGTGCCAGCGAGGCCAGGGTACTTGGCTACACCTTC
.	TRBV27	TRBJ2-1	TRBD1	CASSLSTGDWDNEQFF	TGTGCCAGCAGTTTGAGTACAGGGGATTGGGACAATGAGCAGTTCTTC
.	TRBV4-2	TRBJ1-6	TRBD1	CASSPPTGDGNSPLHF	TGTGCCAGCAGCCCCCCGACAGGGGATGGGAATTCACCCCTCCACTTT
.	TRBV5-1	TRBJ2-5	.	CASSLPGPPVETQYF	TGCGCCAGCAGCTTGCCGGGGCCCCCTGTAGAGACCCAGTACTTC
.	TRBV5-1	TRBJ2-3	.	CASKDGGVADTQYF	TGCGCCAGCAAAGATGGGGGAGTCGCGGATACGCAGTATTTT
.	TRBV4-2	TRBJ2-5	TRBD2	CASSQVKAGGTSETQYF	TGTGCCAGCAGCCAAGTCAAGGCGGGAGGAACGTCCGAGACCCAGTACTTC
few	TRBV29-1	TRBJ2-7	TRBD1	CSVAGQSYEQYF	TGCAGCGTTGCGGGACAGTCCTACGAGCAGTACTTC
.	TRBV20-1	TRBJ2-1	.	CSASLGGSSYNEQFF	TGCAGTGCTAGTCTCGGCGGTAGCTCCTACAATGAGCAGTTCTTC
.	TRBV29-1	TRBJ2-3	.	CSVEGTTDTQYF	TGCAGCGTTGAAGGTACCACAGATACGCAGTATTTT
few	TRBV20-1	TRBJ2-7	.	CSANGAGISSYEQYF	TGCAGTGCCAATGGGGCGGGCATAAGCTCCTACGAGCAGTACTTC
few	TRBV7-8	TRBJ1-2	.	CASSLDSNTRYGYTF	TGTGCCAGCAGCTTAGACAGCAACACCCGCTATGGCTACACCTTC
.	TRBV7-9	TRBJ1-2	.	CAWGTARDYGYTF	TGTGCCTGGGGAACAGCTCGGGACTATGGCTACACCTTC
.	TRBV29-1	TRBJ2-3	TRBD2	CSVEASGPVGTQYF	TGCAGCGTTGAAGCTAGCGGCCCCGTCGGTACGCAGTATTTT
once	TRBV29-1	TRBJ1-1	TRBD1	CSVRLQGGNTEAFF	TGCAGCGTTCGACTACAGGGGGGGAACACTGAAGCTTTCTTT
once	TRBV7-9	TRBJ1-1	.	CASSLQGGSPEAFF	TGTGCCAGCAGCTTACAGGGTGGGAGTCCTGAAGCTTTCTTT
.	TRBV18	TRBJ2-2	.	CASSPPSTPTGELFF	TGTGCCAGCTCACCTCCTAGCACACCCACCGGGGAGCTGTTTTTT
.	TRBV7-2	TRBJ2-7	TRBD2	CASSEGGGYVYEQYF	TGTGCCAGCAGCGAGGGCGGGGGTTATGTCTACGAGCAGTACTTC
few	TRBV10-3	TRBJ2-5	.	CATSTYQETQYF	TGTGCCACTTCGACCTACCAAGAGACCCAGTACTTC
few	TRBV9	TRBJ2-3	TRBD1	CASTPKDRVVDTQYF	TGTGCCAGCACCCCTAAGGACAGGGTTGTAGATACGCAGTATTTT
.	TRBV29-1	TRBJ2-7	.	CSVVGTQSSYEQYF	TGCAGCGTCGTCGGGACCCAGAGCTCCTACGAGCAGTACTTC
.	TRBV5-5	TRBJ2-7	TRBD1	CASSIGQGGYEQYF	TGTGCCAGCAGCATAGGACAGGGCGGCTACGAGCAGTACTTC
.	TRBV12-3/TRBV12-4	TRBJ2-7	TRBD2	CASSFGAGGKQQYF	TGTGCCAGCAGTTTTGGTGCGGGGGGGAAACAGCAGTACTTC
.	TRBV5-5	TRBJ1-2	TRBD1	CASSFGQGGIYGYTF	TGTGCCAGCAGCTTCGGACAGGGAGGGATCTATGGCTACACCTTC
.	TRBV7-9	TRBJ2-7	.	CASSLGRVEYEQYF	TGTGCCAGCAGCTTAGGCAGGGTAGAGTACGAGCAGTACTTC
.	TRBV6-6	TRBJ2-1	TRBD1	CASSGGQGYEQFF	TGTGCCAGCAGTGGGGGACAGGGCTATGAGCAGTTCTTC
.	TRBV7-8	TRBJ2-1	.	CASSLLSGHNEQFF	TGTGCCAGCAGTTTGTTAAGCGGTCACAATGAGCAGTTCTTC
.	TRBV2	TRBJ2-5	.	CASGRPRETQYF	TGTGCCAGCGGGAGGCCAAGGGAGACCCAGTACTTC
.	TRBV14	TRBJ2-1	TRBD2	CANSQDERGLLNEQFF	TGTGCCAACAGCCAAGACGAGCGGGGGCTACTTAATGAGCAGTTCTTC